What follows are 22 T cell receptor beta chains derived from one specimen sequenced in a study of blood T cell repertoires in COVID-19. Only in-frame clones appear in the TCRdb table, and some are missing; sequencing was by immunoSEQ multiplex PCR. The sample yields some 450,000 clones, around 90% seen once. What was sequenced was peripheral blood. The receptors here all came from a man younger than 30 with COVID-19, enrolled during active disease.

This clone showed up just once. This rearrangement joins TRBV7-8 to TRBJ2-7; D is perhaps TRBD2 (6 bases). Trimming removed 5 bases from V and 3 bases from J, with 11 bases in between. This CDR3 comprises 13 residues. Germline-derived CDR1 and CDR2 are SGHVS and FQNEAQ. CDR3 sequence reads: CASSLRGYYEQYF. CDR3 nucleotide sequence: TGTGCCAGCAGCCTCCGGGGGTACTACGAGCAGTACTTC. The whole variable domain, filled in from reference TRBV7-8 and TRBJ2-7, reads GAGVSQSPRYKVAKRGQDVALRCDPISGHVSLFWYQQALGQGPEFLTYFQNEAQLDKSGLPSDRFFAERPEGSVSTLKIQRTQQEDSAVYLCASSLRGYYEQYFGPGTRLTVT.

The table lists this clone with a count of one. Here the CDR3 reads CSAEGGYEQYF. The CDR3, as DNA: TGCAGTGCTGAAGGGGGCTACGAGCAGTACTTC. J is TRBJ2-7 and V is TRBV20-1; tentatively, D is TRBD1 (6 bases). The germline CDR1 and CDR2 sequences are DFQATT and SNEGSKA (reference sequence). Trimming removed 5 bases at V and 3 bases at J, with 8 bases between. The CDR3 has 11 amino acids.

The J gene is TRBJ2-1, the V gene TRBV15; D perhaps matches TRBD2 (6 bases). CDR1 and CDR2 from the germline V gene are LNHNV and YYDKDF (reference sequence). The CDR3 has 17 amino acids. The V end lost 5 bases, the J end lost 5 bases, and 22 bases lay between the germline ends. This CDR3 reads CATSPRLDSGSHNEQFF. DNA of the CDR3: TGTGCCACCAGCCCGCGGTTGGATTCCGGGAGCCACAATGAGCAGTTCTTC. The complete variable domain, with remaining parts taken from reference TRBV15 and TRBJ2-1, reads DAMVIQNPRYQVTQFGKPVTLSCSQTLNHNVMYWYQQKSSQAPKLLFHYYDKDFNNEADTPDNFQSRRPNTSFCFLDIRSPGLGDTAMYLCATSPRLDSGSHNEQFFGPGTRLTVL.

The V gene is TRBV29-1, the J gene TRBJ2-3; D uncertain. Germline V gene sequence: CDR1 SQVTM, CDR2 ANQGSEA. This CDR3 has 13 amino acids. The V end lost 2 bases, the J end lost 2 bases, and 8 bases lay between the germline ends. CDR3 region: CSVENPLTDTQYF. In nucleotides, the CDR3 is TGCAGCGTTGAAAATCCCCTCACAGATACGCAGTATTTT.

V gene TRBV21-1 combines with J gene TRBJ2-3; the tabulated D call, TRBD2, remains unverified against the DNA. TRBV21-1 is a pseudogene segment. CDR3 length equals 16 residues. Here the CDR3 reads CASPGGEKTITDTQYF. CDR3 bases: TGTGCCAGTCCCGGGGGGGAGAAGACCATCACAGATACGCAGTATTTT.

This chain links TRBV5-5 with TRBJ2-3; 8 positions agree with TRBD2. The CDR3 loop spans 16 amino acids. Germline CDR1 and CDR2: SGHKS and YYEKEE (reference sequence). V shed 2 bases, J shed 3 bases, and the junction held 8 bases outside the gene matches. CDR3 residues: CASSFGGLAGTDTQYF. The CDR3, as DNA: TGTGCCAGCAGCTTCGGCGGACTAGCAGGGACAGATACGCAGTATTTT.

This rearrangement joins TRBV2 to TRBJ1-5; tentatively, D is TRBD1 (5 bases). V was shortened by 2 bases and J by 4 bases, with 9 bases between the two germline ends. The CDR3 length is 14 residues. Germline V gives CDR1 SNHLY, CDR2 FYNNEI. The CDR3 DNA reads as TGTGCCAGCAGTGAAAATTCAGGGAATCAGCCCCAGCATTTT. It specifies CASSENSGNQPQHF. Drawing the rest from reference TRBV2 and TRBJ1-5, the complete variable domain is EPEVTQTPSHQVTQMGQEVILRCVPISNHLYFYWYRQILGQKVEFLVSFYNNEISEKSEIFDDQFSVERPDGSNFTLKIRSTKLEDSAMYFCASSENSGNQPQHFGDGTRLSIL.

As DNA, the CDR3 is TGTGCCAGTTCGGGAATGAACACTGAAGCTTTCTTT. Its translation: CASSGMNTEAFF. This chain uses TRBV6-5 with TRBJ1-1; no clear D gene. This CDR3 is 12 amino acids long. Trimming stripped 9 bases from V and 0 bases from J, with 8 bases between. CDR1 MNHEY and CDR2 SVGAGI come from the germline V gene.

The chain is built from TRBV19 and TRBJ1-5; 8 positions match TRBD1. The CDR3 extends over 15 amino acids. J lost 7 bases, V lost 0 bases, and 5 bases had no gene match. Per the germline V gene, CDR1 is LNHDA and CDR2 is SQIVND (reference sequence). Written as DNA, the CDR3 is TGTGCCAGTAGTATAGATCAAACAGGGGGGCAGCCCCAGCATTTT. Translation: CASSIDQTGGQPQHF.

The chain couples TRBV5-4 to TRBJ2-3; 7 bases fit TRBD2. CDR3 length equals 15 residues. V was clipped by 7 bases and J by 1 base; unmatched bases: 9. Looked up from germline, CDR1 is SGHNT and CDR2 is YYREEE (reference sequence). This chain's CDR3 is CASFERGSRTDTQYF. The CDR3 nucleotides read TGTGCCAGCTTCGAGCGGGGCTCCCGCACAGATACGCAGTATTTT.

The CDR3 DNA reads as TGTGCCAGTAGTAACGTGGGGGGGAACACCGGGGAGCTGTTTTTT. Translating it yields CASSNVGGNTGELFF. V is TRBV19 and J is TRBJ2-2; weak D call: TRBD2 (6 bases). Germline CDR1 is LNHDA and CDR2 is SQIVND (reference sequence). V gave up 4 bases and J gave up 1 base, with 10 bases separating them. CDR3 length: 15 residues.

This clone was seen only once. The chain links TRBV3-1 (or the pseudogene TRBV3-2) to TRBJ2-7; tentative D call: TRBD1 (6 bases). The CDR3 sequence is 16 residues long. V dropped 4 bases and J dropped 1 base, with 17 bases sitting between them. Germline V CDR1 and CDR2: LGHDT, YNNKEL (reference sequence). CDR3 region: CASSPLEGQSSYEQYF. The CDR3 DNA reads TGTGCCAGCAGCCCTTTAGAAGGACAGAGTTCCTACGAGCAGTACTTC.

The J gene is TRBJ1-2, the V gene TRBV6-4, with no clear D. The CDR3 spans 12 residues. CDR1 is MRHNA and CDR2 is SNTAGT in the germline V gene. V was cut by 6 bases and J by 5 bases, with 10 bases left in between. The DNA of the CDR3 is TGTGCCAGCAGGCCGACGGAGTATGGCTACACCTTC. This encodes CASRPTEYGYTF.

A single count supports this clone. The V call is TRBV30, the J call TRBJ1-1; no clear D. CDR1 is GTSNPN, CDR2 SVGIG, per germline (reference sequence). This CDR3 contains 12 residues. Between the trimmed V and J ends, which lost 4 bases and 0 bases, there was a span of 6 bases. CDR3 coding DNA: TGTGCCTGGACAGGCCTGAACACTGAAGCTTTCTTT. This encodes CAWTGLNTEAFF.

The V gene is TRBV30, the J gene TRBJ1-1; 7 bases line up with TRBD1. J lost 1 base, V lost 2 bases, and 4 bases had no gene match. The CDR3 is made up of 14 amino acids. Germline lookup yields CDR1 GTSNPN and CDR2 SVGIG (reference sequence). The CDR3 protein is CAWSKGAGNTEAFF. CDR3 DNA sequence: TGTGCCTGGAGTAAGGGGGCAGGGAACACTGAAGCTTTCTTT.

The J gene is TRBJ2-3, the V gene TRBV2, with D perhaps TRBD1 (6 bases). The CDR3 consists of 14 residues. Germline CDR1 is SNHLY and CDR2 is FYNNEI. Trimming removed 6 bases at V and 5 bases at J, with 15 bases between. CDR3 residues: CASRIDTGLDTQYF. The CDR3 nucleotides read TGTGCCAGCAGGATCGATACAGGGTTAGATACGCAGTATTTT.

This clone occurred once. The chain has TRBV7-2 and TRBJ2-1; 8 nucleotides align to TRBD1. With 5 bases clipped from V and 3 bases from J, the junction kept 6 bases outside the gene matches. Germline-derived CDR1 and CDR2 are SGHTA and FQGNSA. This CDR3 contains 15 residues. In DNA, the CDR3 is TGTGCCAGCAGCCCGCAGGGGGCCTACTACAATGAGCAGTTCTTC. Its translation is CASSPQGAYYNEQFF.

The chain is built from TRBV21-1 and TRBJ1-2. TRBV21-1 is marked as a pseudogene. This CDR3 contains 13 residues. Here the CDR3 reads CASSGRRRGGYTF. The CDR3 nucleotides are TGTGCCAGCAGCGGCCGGCGTCGAGGTGGCTACACCTTC.

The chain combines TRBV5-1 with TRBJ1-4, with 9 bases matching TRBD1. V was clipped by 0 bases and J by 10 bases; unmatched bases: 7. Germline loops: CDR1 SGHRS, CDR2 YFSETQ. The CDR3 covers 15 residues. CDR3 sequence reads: CASSLAGTGNRKLFF. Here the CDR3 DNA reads TGCGCCAGCAGCTTGGCCGGGACAGGGAATAGAAAACTGTTTTTT.

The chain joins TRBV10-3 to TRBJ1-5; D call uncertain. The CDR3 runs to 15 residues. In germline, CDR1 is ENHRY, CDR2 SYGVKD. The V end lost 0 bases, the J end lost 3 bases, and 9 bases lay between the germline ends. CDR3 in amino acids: CAISESGSLNQPQHF. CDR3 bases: TGTGCCATCAGTGAGTCTGGTAGCCTCAATCAGCCCCAGCATTTT.

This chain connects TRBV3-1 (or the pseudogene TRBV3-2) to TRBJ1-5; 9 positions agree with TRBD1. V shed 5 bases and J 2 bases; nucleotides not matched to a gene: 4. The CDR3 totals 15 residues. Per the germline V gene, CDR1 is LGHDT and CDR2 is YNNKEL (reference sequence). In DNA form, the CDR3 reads TGTGCCAGCAGCGCCCGGACAGGGGGCAATCAGCCCCAGCATTTT. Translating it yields CASSARTGGNQPQHF.

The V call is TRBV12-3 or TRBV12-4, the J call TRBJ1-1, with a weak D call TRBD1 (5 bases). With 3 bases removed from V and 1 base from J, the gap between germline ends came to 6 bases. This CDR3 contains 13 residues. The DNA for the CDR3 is TGTGCCAGCAGTTTGGACAAGAACACTGAAGCTTTCTTT. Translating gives CASSLDKNTEAFF.